This TCR beta chain is from a study of T cell responses to AZD1222 COVID-19 vaccine. Study-level results: Repertoires in all cases were sampled only once the peak T cell response had passed.

TCRdb's copy holds only in-frame clones and misses some; the assay was immunoSEQ multiplex PCR. The sample yields approximately 110,000 clones, 80% to 95% seen once. Trimming stripped 1 base from V and 5 bases from J, with 11 bases between. The length of the CDR3 is 14 residues. The V gene's germline CDR1 is WSHSY and CDR2 SAAADI. A word on this clone: What it recognizes is unknown.

The chain joins TRBV10-2 to TRBJ2-5; D may be TRBD1 (5 bases). This TCR was sampled from an adult who received the AZD1222 COVID-19 vaccine. Sequencing used peripheral blood, obtained 28 days after the second AZD1222 dose. CDR3: CASSEFRVGETQYF. The CDR3 coding sequence is TGCGCCAGCAGTGAGTTCAGGGTCGGGGAGACCCAGTACTTC.